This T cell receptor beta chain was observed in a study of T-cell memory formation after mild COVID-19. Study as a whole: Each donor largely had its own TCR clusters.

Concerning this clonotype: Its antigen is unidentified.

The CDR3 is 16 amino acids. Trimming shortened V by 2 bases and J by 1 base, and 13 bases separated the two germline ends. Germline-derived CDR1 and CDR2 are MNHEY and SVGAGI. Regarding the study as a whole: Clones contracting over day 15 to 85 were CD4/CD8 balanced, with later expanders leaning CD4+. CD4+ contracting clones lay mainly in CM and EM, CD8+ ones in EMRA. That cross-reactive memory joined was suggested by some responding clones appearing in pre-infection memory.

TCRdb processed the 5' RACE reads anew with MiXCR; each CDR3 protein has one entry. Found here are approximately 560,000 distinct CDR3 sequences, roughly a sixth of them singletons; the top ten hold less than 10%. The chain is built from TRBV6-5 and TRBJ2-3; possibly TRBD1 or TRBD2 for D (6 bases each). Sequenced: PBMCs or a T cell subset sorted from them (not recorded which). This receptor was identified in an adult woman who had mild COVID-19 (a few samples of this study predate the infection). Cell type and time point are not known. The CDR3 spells CASSYPGALGTDTQYF. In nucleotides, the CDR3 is TGTGCCAGCAGTTACCCGGGGGCTTTGGGCACAGATACGCAGTATTTT.